Listed below are T cell receptor beta chains from one sample, sequenced in a study of blood T cells in healthy people across ages. One entry per CDR3 protein, called by TCRdb with MiXCR from the 5' RACE reads. The sample records 1,800,000 or so distinct CDR3 sequences, around 42% being singletons. Sample: blood. Source of these receptors: a human donor in good health. Each CDR3 is given with its conserved first and last residue. A D gene is named only where the DNA matches it firmly. Expanded clones are given a class, and other clones once, few, many or no size at all.

TRBD1,TRBJ2-4,TRBV5-5,NA,TGTGCCAGCAGCTTGGCGGAAGATTGGAGGGACAGGGTTAGGGAAGAGCAGTACTTC,CASSLAEDWRDRVREEQYF
NA,TRBJ2-6,TRBV27,NA,TGTGCCAGCAGTTTACACGTCTCTGGGGCCAACGTCCTGACTTTC,CASSLHVSGANVLTF
TRBD2,TRBJ2-1,TRBV27,few,TGTGCCAGCAGTTTTGGTAGCGGGGGGGCCTCTCAGTTCTTC,CASSFGSGGASQFF
NA,TRBJ2-3,TRBV29-1,NA,TGCAGCGTCCGCACAGCCACAGATACGCAGTATTTT,CSVRTATDTQYF
NA,TRBJ2-3,TRBV27,many,TGTGCCAGCAGCCGACAAGCGAGCACAGATACGCAGTATTTT,CASSRQASTDTQYF
NA,TRBJ1-1,TRBV5-5,NA,TGTGCCAGCAGCTGGCGGAGTTCCCGGGGAACTGAAGCTTTCTTT,CASSWRSSRGTEAFF
NA,TRBJ2-3,TRBV28,NA,TGTGCCAGCAGTTTAGAGGGGGGTTACAACACAGATACGCAGTATTTT,CASSLEGGYNTDTQYF
NA,TRBJ2-7,TRBV6-5,NA,TGTGCCAGCAGTCCCCACCCCAGACTACTCGAGCAGTACTTC,CASSPHPRLLEQYF
NA,TRBJ1-5,TRBV7-2,many,TGTGCCAGCAGCTTATATGATCAGCCCCAGCATTTT,CASSLYDQPQHF
NA,TRBJ2-2,TRBV24-1,NA,TGTGCCACCGAAGCCCCTCTGCAGGGAGGAACCGGGGAGCTGTTTTTT,CATEAPLQGGTGELFF